This section outlines one T cell receptor beta chain sequence together with its context. Repertoires were generated with immunoSEQ multiplex PCR, while TCRdb's copy carries only in-frame clones and drops some. This sample has under 150,000 clones; just over 90% occur once, and the top ten carry roughly 1.4%. The CDR3 loop spans 12 amino acids. Deletions cut 5 bases from V and 2 bases from J, with 5 bases between. In germline, CDR1 is MNHNY, CDR2 SVGAGI (reference sequence). The sample belongs to a study of T cells after somatic rescue of genetic block. The sample comprised peripheral blood mononuclear cells (PBMCs). The TCR was taken from a woman aged 18-35 years. This chain uses TRBV6-6 with TRBJ2-3; D ambiguous. The CDR3 reads CASSPNTDTQYF. The CDR3 region has the DNA TGTGCCAGCAGTCCCAACACAGATACGCAGTATTTT.